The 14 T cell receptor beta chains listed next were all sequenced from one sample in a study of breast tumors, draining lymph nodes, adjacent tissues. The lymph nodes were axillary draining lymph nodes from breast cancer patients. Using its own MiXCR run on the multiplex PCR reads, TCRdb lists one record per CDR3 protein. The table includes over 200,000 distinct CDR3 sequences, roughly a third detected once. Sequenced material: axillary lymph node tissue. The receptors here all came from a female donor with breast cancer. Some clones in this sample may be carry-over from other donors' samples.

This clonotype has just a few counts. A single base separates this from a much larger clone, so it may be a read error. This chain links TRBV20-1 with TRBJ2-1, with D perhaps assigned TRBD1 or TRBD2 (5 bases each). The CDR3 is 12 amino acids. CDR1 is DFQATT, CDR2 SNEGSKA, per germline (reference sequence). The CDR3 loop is CSARGPSNEPFF. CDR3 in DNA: TGCAGTGCCCGGGGCCCCAGTAATGAGCCGTTCTTC.

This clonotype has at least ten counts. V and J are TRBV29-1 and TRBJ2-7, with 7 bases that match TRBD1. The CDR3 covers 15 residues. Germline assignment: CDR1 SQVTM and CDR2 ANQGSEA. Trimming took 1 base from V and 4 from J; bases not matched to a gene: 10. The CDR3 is CSVEVGDSPVYEQYF. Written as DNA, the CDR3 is TGCAGCGTTGAAGTAGGGGACAGCCCAGTTTACGAGCAGTACTTC.

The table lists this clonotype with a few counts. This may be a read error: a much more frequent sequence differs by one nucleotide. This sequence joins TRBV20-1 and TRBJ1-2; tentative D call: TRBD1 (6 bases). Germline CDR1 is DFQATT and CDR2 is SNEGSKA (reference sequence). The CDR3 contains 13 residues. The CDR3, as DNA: TGCAGTGCACCTCGGGGGGCAGGCTATGCCTACACCTTC. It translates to CSAPRGAGYAYTF.

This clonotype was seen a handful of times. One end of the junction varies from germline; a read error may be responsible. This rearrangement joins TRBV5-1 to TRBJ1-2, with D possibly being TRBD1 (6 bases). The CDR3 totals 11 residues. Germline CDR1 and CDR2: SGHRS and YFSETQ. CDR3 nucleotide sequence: TGTGCCAGCAGGGGCCAGGGAGGCTACACCTTC. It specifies CASRGQGGYTF. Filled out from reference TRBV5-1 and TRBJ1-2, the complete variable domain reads KAGVTQTPRYLIKTRGQQVTLSCSPISGHRSVSWYQQTPGQGLQFLFEYFSETQRNKGNFPGRFSGRQFSNSRSEMNVSTLELGDSALYLCASRGQGGYTFGSGTRLTVV.

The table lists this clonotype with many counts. The CDR3 DNA is TGCGCCAGCAGCTTGGAGGGGCGCTTCAATCAGCCCCAGCATTTT. Amino acid sequence: CASSLEGRFNQPQHF. The chain joins TRBV5-1 to TRBJ1-5; TRBD1 might be the D (5 bases). This CDR3 spans 15 amino acids. V was shortened by 0 bases and J by 3 bases, with 10 bases between the two germline ends. The germline CDR1 and CDR2 sequences are SGHRS and YFSETQ.

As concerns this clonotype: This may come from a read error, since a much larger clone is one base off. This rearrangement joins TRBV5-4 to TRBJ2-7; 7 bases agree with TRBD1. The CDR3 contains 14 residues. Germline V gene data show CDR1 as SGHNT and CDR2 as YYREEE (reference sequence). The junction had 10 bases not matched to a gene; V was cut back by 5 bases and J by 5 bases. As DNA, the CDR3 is TGTGCCAGCAGGGCTAGACAGGGTGCCAACGAGCAGTACTTC. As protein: CASRARQGANEQYF.

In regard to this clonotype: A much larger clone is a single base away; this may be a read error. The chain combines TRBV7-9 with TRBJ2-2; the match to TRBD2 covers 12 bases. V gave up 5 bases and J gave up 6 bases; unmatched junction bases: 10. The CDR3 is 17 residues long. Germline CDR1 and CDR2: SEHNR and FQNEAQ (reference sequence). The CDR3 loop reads CASSPTSGGSGAGELFF. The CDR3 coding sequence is TGTGCCAGCAGCCCGACTAGCGGGGGAAGTGGGGCCGGGGAGCTGTTTTTT.

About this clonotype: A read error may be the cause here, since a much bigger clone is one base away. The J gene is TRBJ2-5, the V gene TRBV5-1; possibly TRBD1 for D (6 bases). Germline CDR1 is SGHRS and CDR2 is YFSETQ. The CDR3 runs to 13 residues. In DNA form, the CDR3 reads TGCGTCAGCACCGCTGGGGGCCTGGAGACCCAGTACTTC. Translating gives CVSTAGGLETQYF.

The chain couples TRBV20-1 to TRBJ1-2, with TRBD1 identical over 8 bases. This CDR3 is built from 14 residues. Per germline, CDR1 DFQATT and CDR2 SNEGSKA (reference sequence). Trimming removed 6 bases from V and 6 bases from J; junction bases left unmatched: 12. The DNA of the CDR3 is TGCAGTGCCATCAGTGACAGGGGCGGTCATGGCTACACCTTC. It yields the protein CSAISDRGGHGYTF.

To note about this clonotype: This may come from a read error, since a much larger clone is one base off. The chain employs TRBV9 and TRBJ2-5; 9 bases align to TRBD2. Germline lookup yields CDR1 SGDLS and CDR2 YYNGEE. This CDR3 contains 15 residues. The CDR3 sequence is CASSLSSGGGETPYF. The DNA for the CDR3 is TGCGCCAGCAGCTTGAGTAGCGGGGGAGGAGAGACCCCGTACTTC.

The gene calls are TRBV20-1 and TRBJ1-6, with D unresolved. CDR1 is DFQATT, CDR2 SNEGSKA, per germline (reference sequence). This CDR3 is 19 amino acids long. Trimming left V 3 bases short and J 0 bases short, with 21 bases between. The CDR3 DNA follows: TGCAGTGCTAGGGGAGCGGGAGGGCAGGCGAGCTCCTATAATTCACCCCTCCACTTT. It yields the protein CSARGAGGQASSYNSPLHF.

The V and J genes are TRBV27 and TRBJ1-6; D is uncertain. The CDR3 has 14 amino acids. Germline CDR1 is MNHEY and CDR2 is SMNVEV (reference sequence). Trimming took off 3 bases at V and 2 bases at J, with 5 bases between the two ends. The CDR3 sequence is CASSFGAYNSPLHF. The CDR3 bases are TGTGCCAGCAGTTTCGGCGCCTATAATTCACCCCTCCACTTT.

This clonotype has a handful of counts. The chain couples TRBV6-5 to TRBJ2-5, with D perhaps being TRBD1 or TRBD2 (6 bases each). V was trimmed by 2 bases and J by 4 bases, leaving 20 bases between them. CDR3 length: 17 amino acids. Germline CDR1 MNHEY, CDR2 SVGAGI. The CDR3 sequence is CASSYRLGAGSGETQYF. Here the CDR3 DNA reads TGTGCCAGCAGTTACCGGTTGGGGGCCGGGAGTGGAGAGACCCAGTACTTC.

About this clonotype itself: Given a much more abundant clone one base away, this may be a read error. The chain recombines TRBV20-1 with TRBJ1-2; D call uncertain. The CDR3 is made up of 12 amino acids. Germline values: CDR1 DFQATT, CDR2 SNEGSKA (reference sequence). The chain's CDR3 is CSARPDAYGSTF. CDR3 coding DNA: TGCAGTGCTAGACCCGACGCCTATGGCTCCACCTTC.